What follows is one T cell receptor beta chain and its context. Data came from immunoSEQ multiplex PCR; TCRdb stores just in-frame clones and leaves some out. The sample has some 130,000 clones, more than 70% seen once. The data were obtained in a study of blood T cell repertoires in COVID-19. Study-level information: Samples of COVID-19 (acute and convalescent) were obtained from the United States, Italy and Spain.

V was trimmed by 4 bases and J by 0 bases, leaving 10 bases between them. Germline assignment: CDR1 SGHNT and CDR2 YYREEE (reference sequence). CDR3 size: 14 residues. This sequence was found in a man between 70 and 80 years old with acute or convalescent COVID-19. The specimen was peripheral blood. This chain connects TRBV5-4 to TRBJ1-1; D is unresolved. The CDR3 nucleotides are TGTGCCAGCAGCCCCGGGAGCTTGAACACTGAAGCTTTCTTT. Protein sequence: CASSPGSLNTEAFF.